Following are 24 T cell receptor beta chains from one sample sequenced in a study of OX40 agonist ivuxolimab in advanced cancers. The repertoire was sequenced with immunoSEQ multiplex PCR; TCRdb's copy has only in-frame clones and lacks some. Counted here are some 72,000 clones, about 80% occurring once; the ten biggest clones make up around 0.5%. The source was CD4+ or CD8+ T cells sorted from blood, collected in a trial of the OX40 agonist ivuxolimab. All receptors derive from an adult with an advanced solid tumor such as melanoma, head and neck, liver or kidney cancer.

The chain links TRBV6-5 to TRBJ1-1; 7 bases agree with TRBD1. Per germline, CDR1 MNHEY and CDR2 SVGAGI. The CDR3 spans 14 residues. V gave up 6 bases and J gave up 6 bases; unmatched junction bases: 10. CDR3 loop: CASRKDRERAEAFF. The CDR3, as DNA: TGTGCCAGCAGAAAAGACAGGGAACGAGCTGAAGCTTTCTTT.

This CDR3 reads CASNVGGGYTF. The CDR3 DNA reads TGTGCCTCCAATGTTGGGGGTGGCTACACCTTC. The chain carries TRBV28 and TRBJ1-2; TRBD1 is a possible D gene (5 bases). The CDR3 consists of 11 residues. V was pared by 11 bases and J by 7 bases, with 14 bases between. Germline-derived CDR1 and CDR2 are MDHEN and SYDVKM.

The gene calls are TRBV9 and TRBJ1-3; D is ambiguous. V lost 0 bases to trimming and J lost 2 bases, with 3 bases between them. CDR3 length equals 13 residues. Germline V lookup: CDR1 SGDLS, CDR2 YYNGEE. CDR3: CASSVAAGNTIYF. The CDR3 DNA follows: TGTGCCAGCAGCGTAGCGGCTGGAAACACCATATATTTT.

This chain links TRBV7-2 with TRBJ1-5; D gene uncertain. Germline loops: CDR1 SGHTA, CDR2 FQGNSA. The CDR3 totals 14 residues. V was trimmed by 5 bases and J by 0 bases, leaving 8 bases between them. CDR3 sequence (DNA): TGTGCCAGCAGCCCCCGTTATAGCAATCAGCCCCAGCATTTT. Encoded protein: CASSPRYSNQPQHF.

The chain couples TRBV5-1 to TRBJ2-5, with TRBD2 identical over 9 bases. Germline-derived CDR1 and CDR2 are SGHRS and YFSETQ. The CDR3 has 15 residues. Trimming cost V 0 bases and J 5 bases; bases outside gene matches: 5. The chain's CDR3 is CASSLGAGGSETQYF. CDR3 bases: TGCGCCAGCAGCTTGGGAGCGGGAGGTTCGGAGACCCAGTACTTC. Full variable domain (rest looked up from reference TRBV5-1 and TRBJ2-5): KAGVTQTPRYLIKTRGQQVTLSCSPISGHRSVSWYQQTPGQGLQFLFEYFSETQRNKGNFPGRFSGRQFSNSRSEMNVSTLELGDSALYLCASSLGAGGSETQYFGPGTRLLVL.

This clone was observed a single time. This chain links TRBV6-1 with TRBJ2-5; 8 bases map to TRBD2. In germline, CDR1 is MNHNS, CDR2 SASEGT. V shed 2 bases and J 5 bases; nucleotides not matched to a gene: 10. CDR3 size: 16 residues. DNA for the CDR3: TGTGCCAGCAGTGAAAATCCTAGCGGGTGGTGGGAGACCCAGTACTTC. It encodes CASSENPSGWWETQYF.

V and J are TRBV7-3 and TRBJ1-1; TRBD1 aligns across 7 bases. The CDR3 is 14 residues long. In germline, CDR1 is SGHTA, CDR2 FQGTGA. V gave up 5 bases and J gave up 4 bases; unmatched junction bases: 7. The DNA of the CDR3 is TGTGCCAGCAGCCCAGGAGGGACAGTCACTGAAGCTTTCTTT. It encodes CASSPGGTVTEAFF.

The V and J genes are TRBV7-2 and TRBJ2-7; 7 nucleotides match TRBD1. The CDR3 runs to 13 residues. Germline CDR1 SGHTA, CDR2 FQGNSA. The J segment lost 3 bases and the V segment lost 2 bases, leaving 1 base of the junction unmatched. DNA of the CDR3: TGTGCCAGCAGCTTATCAGGGGGCTACGAGCAGTACTTC. Translation gives CASSLSGGYEQYF.

The J gene is TRBJ2-3, the V gene TRBV11-3; D not resolved. Germline V lookup: CDR1 SGHNT, CDR2 YENEEA. CDR3 size: 14 residues. V was cut by 1 base and J by 5 bases, with 10 bases left in between. DNA for the CDR3: TGTGCCAGCAGCTTAGGAGACTCCCGAGATACGCAGTATTTT. Translation: CASSLGDSRDTQYF. The full variable domain, its missing parts supplied by reference TRBV11-3 and TRBJ2-3, is EAGVVQSPRYKIIEKKQPVAFWCNPISGHNTLYWYLQNLGQGPELLIRYENEEAVDDSQLPKDRFSAERLKGVDSTLKIQPAELGDSAVYLCASSLGDSRDTQYFGPGTRLTVL.

Written as DNA, the CDR3 is TGTGCCAGCAGCTTATCCGTGAGGAACACTGAAGCTTTCTTT. Its translation: CASSLSVRNTEAFF. The chain combines TRBV7-9 with TRBJ1-1; D is unresolved. Germline lookup yields CDR1 SEHNR and CDR2 FQNEAQ (reference sequence). The CDR3 sequence is 14 residues long. V shed 2 bases and J shed 1 base, with 8 bases lying between them.

V gene TRBV29-1 combines with J gene TRBJ1-1; 7 bases align to TRBD1. Germline V lookup: CDR1 SQVTM, CDR2 ANQGSEA. The CDR3 totals 18 residues. V shed 6 bases, J shed 0 bases, and the junction held 19 bases outside the gene matches. CDR3 residues: CSVHVVRYRGRMNTEAFF. Here the CDR3 DNA reads TGCAGCGTGCACGTGGTAAGGTACAGGGGTCGGATGAACACTGAAGCTTTCTTT.

The chain employs TRBV11-2 and TRBJ2-7; D is perhaps TRBD2 (5 bases). Trimming cost V 1 base and J 5 bases, with 12 bases left between them. Germline CDR1 reads SGHAT; CDR2 reads FQNNGV. This CDR3 comprises 14 residues. In DNA, the CDR3 is TGTGCCAGCAGCTTAGTCGGTGGGAGAAACGAGCAGTACTTC. This sequence encodes CASSLVGGRNEQYF. Supplemented by reference TRBV11-2 and TRBJ2-7, the full variable domain reads EAGVAQSPRYKIIEKRQSVAFWCNPISGHATLYWYQQILGQGPKLLIQFQNNGVVDDSQLPKDRFSAERLKGVDSTLKIQPAKLEDSAVYLCASSLVGGRNEQYFGPGTRLTVT.

The V call is TRBV7-6, the J call TRBJ2-5, with D perhaps TRBD2 (5 bases). Per the germline V gene, CDR1 is SGHVS and CDR2 is FNYEAQ. With 1 base removed from V and 4 bases from J, the gap between germline ends came to 13 bases. The CDR3 is made up of 15 amino acids. The CDR3 DNA is TGTGCCAGCAGCTTAGGGATCGATGCGGGAGAGACCCAGTACTTC. Translated: CASSLGIDAGETQYF.

The chain links TRBV7-9 to TRBJ2-3, with D possibly TRBD1 on 6 matching bases. Germline V lookup: CDR1 SEHNR, CDR2 FQNEAQ (reference sequence). This CDR3 is built from 14 residues. With 5 bases removed from V and 6 bases from J, the gap between germline ends came to 15 bases. CDR3 DNA sequence: TGTGCCAGCAGCCAAGGACAGTTGGGGGATACGCAGTATTTT. As protein: CASSQGQLGDTQYF.

V gene TRBV27 combines with J gene TRBJ2-7, with 8 bases lining up with TRBD2. The CDR3 covers 17 residues. V shed 0 bases, J shed 5 bases, and the junction held 12 bases outside the gene matches. Germline assignment: CDR1 MNHEY and CDR2 SMNVEV (reference sequence). The CDR3 nucleotides read TGTGCCAGCAGTTTATCGAAGGTCCTCCGGGAGGGGAACGAGCAGTACTTC. This translates into CASSLSKVLREGNEQYF.

This clone was counted between two and nine times. The chain recombines TRBV21-1 with TRBJ2-7. TRBV21-1 constitutes a pseudogene. The CDR3 covers 12 residues. DNA of the CDR3: TGTGCCAGCGGGTCTTTTTGTCTGGAGCAGTACTTC. Its translation is CASGSFCLEQYF.

The rearrangement links TRBV4-3 to TRBJ2-7; TRBD2 matches 7 bases. The CDR3 is 14 amino acids. Germline-derived CDR1 and CDR2 are LGHNA and YSLEER. V gave up 5 bases and J gave up 2 bases; unmatched junction bases: 6. CDR3 residues: CASSAKRGAYEQYF. The CDR3 DNA reads TGCGCCAGCAGCGCAAAGCGGGGAGCCTACGAGCAGTACTTC.

This clone turned up a few times. The chain couples TRBV6-5 to TRBJ2-7; TRBD1 might be the D (6 bases). The CDR3 totals 15 residues. Trimming took off 2 bases at V and 3 bases at J, with 14 bases between the two ends. The V gene's germline CDR1 is MNHEY and CDR2 SVGAGI. The DNA of the CDR3 is TGTGCCAGCAGTTACCTACCGGACAGAATCTACGAGCAGTACTTC. This gives the protein CASSYLPDRIYEQYF.

The gene calls are TRBV30 and TRBJ2-5; TRBD2 might be the D (6 bases). This CDR3 comprises 14 residues. The germline gives CDR1 GTSNPN, CDR2 SVGIG (reference sequence). Trimming pared 7 bases from V and 0 bases from J, leaving 15 bases between. The CDR3 DNA follows: TGTGCCTCGGGGGACGTCGGGTACCAAGAGACCCAGTACTTC. The encoded protein is CASGDVGYQETQYF.

The V and J genes are TRBV30 and TRBJ2-1, with D possibly being TRBD1 (5 bases). Germline loops: CDR1 GTSNPN, CDR2 SVGIG (reference sequence). The CDR3 loop spans 15 amino acids. The V gene lost 4 bases and the J gene lost 4 bases, with 17 bases spanning the gap. CDR3 protein: CAWKPIDRAYNEQFF. The CDR3 region has the DNA TGTGCCTGGAAACCCATAGACAGAGCATACAATGAGCAGTTCTTC.

The chain uses TRBV7-9 and TRBJ1-4; 7 nucleotides agree with TRBD1. The CDR3 length is 14 residues. CDR1 is SEHNR, CDR2 FQNEAQ, per germline (reference sequence). Trimming at V came to 1 base and at J to 8 bases, leaving 4 bases not matched to a gene. CDR3 in DNA: TGTGCCAGCAGCTTAGACAGGGGAGGAGAAAAACTGTTTTTT. This encodes CASSLDRGGEKLFF.

The gene calls are TRBV28 and TRBJ1-5; no definite D call. The CDR3 runs to 17 residues. V gave up 0 bases and J gave up 0 bases, with 12 bases separating them. In germline, CDR1 is MDHEN, CDR2 SYDVKM. Here the CDR3 reads CASSLWGRELSNQPQHF. CDR3 coding DNA: TGTGCCAGCAGTTTATGGGGTAGGGAACTTAGCAATCAGCCCCAGCATTTT.

The CDR3 region has the DNA TGTGCCAGCAGGGGGACAGTAAACTACGAGCAGTACTTC. Translating it yields CASRGTVNYEQYF. V gene TRBV6-8 combines with J gene TRBJ2-7; 7 nucleotides match TRBD1. CDR3 length equals 13 residues. CDR1 MNHGY and CDR2 SAAAGT come from the germline V gene. J lost 3 bases, V lost 6 bases, and 5 bases had no gene match.

The rearrangement joins TRBV2 to TRBJ1-5; TRBD1 agrees at 8 bases. CDR1 is SNHLY and CDR2 is FYNNEI in the germline V gene. J gave up 2 bases and V 4 bases, and 4 bases lay outside the gene matches. CDR3 length: 15 residues. As DNA, the CDR3 is TGTGCCAGCAGTGTACAGGGGGGGGGCAATCAGCCCCAGCATTTT. Encoded protein: CASSVQGGGNQPQHF.